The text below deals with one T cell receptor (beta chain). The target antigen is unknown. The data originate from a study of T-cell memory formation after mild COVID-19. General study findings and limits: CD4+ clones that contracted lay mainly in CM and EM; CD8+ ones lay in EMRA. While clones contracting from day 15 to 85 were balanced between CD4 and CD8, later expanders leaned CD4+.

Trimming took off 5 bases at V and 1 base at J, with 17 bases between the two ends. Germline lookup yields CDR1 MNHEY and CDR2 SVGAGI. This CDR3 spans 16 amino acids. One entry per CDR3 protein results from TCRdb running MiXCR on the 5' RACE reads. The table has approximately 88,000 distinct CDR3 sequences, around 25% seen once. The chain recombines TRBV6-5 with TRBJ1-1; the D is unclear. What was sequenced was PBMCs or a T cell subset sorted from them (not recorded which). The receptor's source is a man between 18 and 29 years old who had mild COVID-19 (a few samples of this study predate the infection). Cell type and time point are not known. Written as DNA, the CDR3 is TGTGCCAGCAGTAAGGGAAGTAATCGACCGAACACTGAAGCTTTCTTT. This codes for CASSKGSNRPNTEAFF.